This passage covers 25 T cell receptor beta chains from one sample sequenced in a study of T cell repertoires in cytomegalovirus infection. TCRdb passed the reads through MiXCR, listing each CDR3 protein once. The table shows around 280,000 distinct CDR3 sequences, with around 10% occurring only once. The material sequenced was PBMCs. The receptors derive from a human donor in good health (CMV status not recorded). Some clones in this sample may be carry-over from other donors' samples.

Many counts were recorded for this clonotype. The CDR3 reads CATSGAAAGGREQYF. The CDR3 DNA reads as TGTGCCACCAGCGGGGCGGCGGCAGGGGGCCGCGAGCAGTACTTC. The gene calls are TRBV15 and TRBJ2-7, with 8 bases lining up with TRBD1. The germline CDR1 and CDR2 sequences are LNHNV and YYDKDF (reference sequence). J was trimmed by 6 bases and V by 5 bases; bases with no gene match: 12. The CDR3 totals 15 residues.

This sequence joins TRBV5-1 and TRBJ2-7, with D uncertain. Germline V lookup: CDR1 SGHRS, CDR2 YFSETQ. The CDR3 covers 15 residues. V was trimmed by 0 bases and J by 3 bases, leaving 13 bases between them. In nucleotides, the CDR3 is TGCGCCAGCAGCTTGGCCCCCACGGACCGCTACGAGCAGTACTTC. It yields the protein CASSLAPTDRYEQYF.

This clonotype was recorded at least ten times. The chain is built from TRBV11-2 and TRBJ2-1; 11 bases map to TRBD1. Per the germline V gene, CDR1 is SGHAT and CDR2 is FQNNGV. The CDR3 totals 13 residues. V shed 5 bases, J shed 13 bases, and the junction held 7 bases outside the gene matches. The chain's CDR3 is CASSPDRGREQFF. The CDR3 nucleotides are TGTGCCAGCAGCCCGGACAGGGGGCGCGAACAGTTCTTC.

V is TRBV24-1 and J is TRBJ2-3; 11 nucleotides agree with TRBD2. This CDR3 spans 17 amino acids. Germline lookup yields CDR1 KGHDR and CDR2 SFDVKD. V lost 7 bases to trimming and J lost 0 bases; unmatched junction nucleotides: 8. The CDR3 DNA reads as TGTGCCACCAGCGAATCGGGACTAGCGGCTAGCACAGATACGCAGTATTTT. Amino acid sequence: CATSESGLAASTDTQYF.

This clonotype was found a few times. A read error may produce the germline difference seen at one junction end. The chain is built from TRBV20-1 and TRBJ1-1; D is ambiguous. CDR1 is DFQATT and CDR2 is SNEGSKA in the germline V gene (reference sequence). The CDR3 spans 14 residues. CDR3 DNA sequence: TGCAGTGCTCGAGAAGGTCGGGGAAACACTGAAGCTTTCTTT. As protein: CSAREGRGNTEAFF.

This clonotype was detected a few times. V gene TRBV2 combines with J gene TRBJ2-2; 8 bases align to TRBD1. This CDR3 has 14 amino acids. Germline-derived CDR1 and CDR2 are SNHLY and FYNNEI. J gave up 6 bases and V 5 bases, and 5 bases lay outside the gene matches. This CDR3 is CASSPQGVAGELFF. CDR3 DNA sequence: TGTGCCAGCAGTCCACAGGGGGTCGCCGGGGAGCTGTTTTTT.

This clonotype was seen many times. CDR3 DNA: TGCGCCAGCAAAGGGGGCAGGGAGACCCAGTACTTC. It translates to CASKGGRETQYF. The chain uses TRBV5-1 and TRBJ2-5; 7 bases align to TRBD1. Germline values: CDR1 SGHRS, CDR2 YFSETQ. Trimming cost V 6 bases and J 5 bases; bases outside gene matches: 4. This CDR3 is 12 amino acids long.

This clonotype was recorded at least ten times. This rearrangement joins TRBV28 to TRBJ1-2, with D unresolved. Germline assignment: CDR1 MDHEN and CDR2 SYDVKM. With 4 bases removed from V and 8 bases from J, the gap between germline ends came to 8 bases. This CDR3 spans 11 amino acids. This chain's CDR3 is CASSSMRGYTF. The DNA for the CDR3 is TGTGCCAGCAGTTCTATGAGGGGCTACACCTTC.

CDR3 amino acids: CATTGQDQETQYF. The CDR3 nucleotides read TGTGCCACCACCGGACAGGACCAAGAGACCCAGTACTTC. The chain uses TRBV18 and TRBJ2-5, with 7 bases that match TRBD1. The CDR3 has 13 amino acids. Germline values: CDR1 KGHSH, CDR2 LQKENI. The J segment lost 0 bases and the V segment lost 10 bases, leaving 5 bases of the junction unmatched.

This clonotype was counted at least ten times. The V call is TRBV20-1, the J call TRBJ1-2; D remains ambiguous. The CDR3 is 13 residues long. Germline V gives CDR1 DFQATT, CDR2 SNEGSKA (reference sequence). V was trimmed by 0 bases and J by 8 bases, leaving 13 bases between them. CDR3 protein: CSARDFASGGYTF. CDR3 sequence (DNA): TGCAGTGCTAGAGATTTCGCCTCGGGAGGCTACACCTTC.

This clonotype was seen ten or more times. The chain's CDR3 is CASSQDGGGASTDTQYF. The CDR3, as DNA: TGCGCCAGCAGCCAAGATGGCGGGGGCGCTAGCACAGATACGCAGTATTTT. This chain connects TRBV4-3 to TRBJ2-3, with D tentatively TRBD2 (7 bases). The CDR3 is 17 amino acids. V lost 0 bases, J lost 0 bases, and 13 bases lay in between. Germline assignment: CDR1 LGHNA and CDR2 YSLEER.

J is TRBJ2-7 and V is TRBV12-3 or TRBV12-4; 7 bases align to TRBD2. This CDR3 has 14 amino acids. V lost 7 bases to trimming and J lost 5 bases; unmatched junction nucleotides: 11. CDR3 bases: TGTGCCAGCACCCAGTCCGGGGGGATTAACGAGCAGTACTTC. Its translation is CASTQSGGINEQYF.

This clonotype was counted ten times or more. V is TRBV11-3 and J is TRBJ2-1, with D possibly called TRBD1 or TRBD2 (5 bases each). This CDR3 region has 16 residues. The germline gives CDR1 SGHNT, CDR2 YENEEA. The V and J ends lost 1 base and 1 base respectively, with 11 bases between them. The CDR3 reads CASSLAHWGSYNEQFF. As DNA, the CDR3 is TGTGCCAGCAGCTTAGCACATTGGGGGTCCTACAATGAGCAGTTCTTC.

A word on this clonotype: The junction does not match germline at one end; this may be a read error. The chain couples TRBV13 to TRBJ1-6, with a tentative D call TRBD1 (5 bases). CDR1 is PRHDT and CDR2 is FYEKMQ in the germline V gene (reference sequence). The CDR3 has 15 residues. CDR3 sequence reads: CARSLGLRGDTPLHF. The CDR3 DNA reads as TGTGCCAGGAGCTTAGGCCTAAGGGGCGACACACCCCTCCACTTT.

This clonotype was observed at least ten times. The V gene is TRBV20-1, the J gene TRBJ2-1; 10 bases match TRBD2. From germline, CDR1 is DFQATT and CDR2 SNEGSKA (reference sequence). CDR3 length equals 14 residues. J lost 5 bases, V lost 4 bases, and 5 bases had no gene match. CDR3 amino acids: CSAISGGANNEQFF. The CDR3 bases are TGCAGTGCTATAAGCGGGGGGGCAAACAATGAGCAGTTCTTC.

This clonotype was counted at least ten times. V gene TRBV7-6 combines with J gene TRBJ2-2; no reliable D call. This CDR3 spans 16 amino acids. The V gene's germline CDR1 is SGHVS and CDR2 FNYEAQ. Trimming left V 5 bases short and J 3 bases short, with 16 bases between. The CDR3 sequence: CASSPRPGGDTGELFF. DNA for the CDR3: TGTGCCAGCAGCCCCCGCCCCGGTGGGGACACCGGGGAGCTGTTTTTT.

This clonotype was seen many times. This chain links TRBV12-3 or TRBV12-4 with TRBJ2-3; 9 bases map to TRBD2. The CDR3 covers 16 residues. Losses at the gene ends were 0 bases for V and 8 bases for J; bases not matched to a gene: 9. CDR3 in DNA: TGTGCCAGCAGTTTAGCGCGGGGGGGCCAGGAGATTACGCAGTATTTT. This encodes CASSLARGGQEITQYF.

The sample holds many counts of this clonotype. The genes are TRBV10-3 and TRBJ2-1, with TRBD2 matching 12 bases. Germline values: CDR1 ENHRY, CDR2 SYGVKD. J lost 9 bases, V lost 5 bases, and 5 bases had no gene match. The CDR3 is 14 amino acids. The CDR3 sequence: CAISRSSGGAEQFF. Written as DNA, the CDR3 is TGTGCCATCAGTCGATCTAGCGGGGGGGCTGAGCAGTTCTTC.

This clonotype was counted only a few times. V is TRBV4-1 and J is TRBJ2-1, with D uncertain. Germline lookup yields CDR1 MGHRA and CDR2 YSYEKL. The CDR3 covers 15 residues. Trimming left V 4 bases short and J 4 bases short, with 14 bases between. CDR3 bases: TGCGCCAGCAGCCCCGATAAGAGCAAGTACAATGAGCAGTTCTTC. Translating gives CASSPDKSKYNEQFF.

This clonotype was found many times. This rearrangement joins TRBV28 to TRBJ2-7, with D possibly TRBD1 on 6 matching bases. V lost 5 bases and J lost 6, with 11 bases in between. Germline CDR1 is MDHEN and CDR2 is SYDVKM. The CDR3 length is 12 residues. The CDR3 region has the DNA TGTGCCAGCAGTCCTCAGGGGATCGAGCAGTACGTC. Protein: CASSPQGIEQYV.

This clonotype occurred a few times. The CDR3: CASSPGGGKNIQYF. DNA of the CDR3: TGTGCCAGCAGCCCAGGCGGGGGCAAGAACATTCAGTACTTC. The chain links TRBV5-4 to TRBJ2-4; weak D call: TRBD2 (7 bases). CDR1 and CDR2 (germline): SGHNT, YYREEE (reference sequence). V was pared by 4 bases and J by 7 bases, with 15 bases between. The CDR3 loop spans 14 amino acids. The whole variable domain, remainder taken from reference TRBV5-4 and TRBJ2-4, is ETGVTQSPTHLIKTRGQQVTLRCSSQSGHNTVSWYQQALGQGPQFIFQYYREEENGRGNFPPRFSGLQFPNYSSELNVNALELDDSALYLCASSPGGGKNIQYFGAGTRLSVL.

This clonotype was counted at least ten times. The chain links TRBV6-6 to TRBJ2-3; 9 nucleotides match TRBD2. After removal of 1 base from V and 4 bases from J, the junction contained 6 bases not matched to a gene. CDR1 is MNHNY, CDR2 SVGAGI, per germline (reference sequence). This CDR3 spans 16 amino acids. This CDR3 is CASSYLRRGGPDTQYF. As DNA, the CDR3 is TGTGCCAGCAGTTACTTGCGGCGGGGGGGCCCAGATACGCAGTATTTT.

The chain is built from TRBV12-3 or TRBV12-4 and TRBJ1-2; 10 positions match TRBD1. This CDR3 has 15 residues. V lost 5 bases, J lost 3 bases, and 6 bases stayed unmatched. The DNA for the CDR3 is TGTGCCAGCAGTCTTCCTGGGACAGGGGACTATGGCTACACCTTC. As protein: CASSLPGTGDYGYTF.

This clonotype came up many times. This rearrangement joins TRBV28 to TRBJ2-4; no clear D. The CDR3 contains 17 residues. V was shortened by 3 bases and J by 0 bases, with 15 bases between the two germline ends. The V gene's germline CDR1 is MDHEN and CDR2 SYDVKM. CDR3 bases: TGTGCCAGCAGTTTCGGAGTAAACGAGTTAGCCAAAAACATTCAGTACTTC. It yields the protein CASSFGVNELAKNIQYF.

V is TRBV28 and J is TRBJ1-4, with D possibly being TRBD1 (6 bases). The germline gives CDR1 MDHEN, CDR2 SYDVKM. This CDR3 has 13 amino acids. With 8 bases removed from V and 3 bases from J, the gap between germline ends came to 10 bases. CDR3 in DNA: TGTGCCAGCGGGGGCTCGGCTAATGAAAAACTGTTTTTT. Translating it yields CASGGSANEKLFF.